This T cell receptor beta chain appears in the sequencing data of a study of beta chain features in type 1 diabetes. Overall study context: Patient and healthy donor groups were alike in age, gender and cell yields. Findings and caveats of the study: Among all four CD4+ subsets, Type 1 diabetes patients had TCRB CDR3s that were moderately but significantly shorter.

As every portion of the isolated RNA was reverse transcribed, the sequencing read expressed TCRB transcripts. Libraries were prepared by immunoSEQ multiplex PCR; TCRdb keeps only in-frame clonotypes and omits some of them. The sample contains 300,000 to 350,000 clones, roughly a tenth of which appear only once. Staining for CD45RO/CCR7/CD25/CD127/CD95/CD27 allowed sorting of CD4+ naive, central memory, regulatory and stem cell-like memory cells. Populations obtained by sorting all exceeded 95% purity. V was clipped by 5 bases and J by 3 bases; unmatched bases: 7. CDR3 length: 13 residues. Germline CDR1 is GTSNPN and CDR2 is SVGIG (reference sequence). In its sample, this clone was seen a few times. Its cognate antigen is unknown.

The sequence was collected from a man aged 25 to 40 with type 1 diabetes. What was sequenced was central memory CD4+ T cells from blood. J is TRBJ2-7 and V is TRBV30, with 7 bases matching TRBD1. CDR3 amino acids: CAWARDRDYEQYF. CDR3 nucleotides: TGTGCCTGGGCACGAGACAGGGACTACGAGCAGTACTTC.